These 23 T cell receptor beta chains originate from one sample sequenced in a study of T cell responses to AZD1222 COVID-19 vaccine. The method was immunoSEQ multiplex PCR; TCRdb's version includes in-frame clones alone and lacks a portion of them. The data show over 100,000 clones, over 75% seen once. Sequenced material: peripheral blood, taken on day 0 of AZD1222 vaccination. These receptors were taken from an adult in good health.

CDR3 sequence reads: CASSETGWTYEQYF. CDR3 bases: TGTGCCAGCAGTGAGACAGGTTGGACCTACGAGCAGTACTTC. The V gene is TRBV9, the J gene TRBJ2-7, with a possible D match to TRBD1 (6 bases). V was cut by 5 bases and J by 2 bases, with 14 bases left in between. This CDR3 has 14 amino acids. CDR1 SGDLS and CDR2 YYNGEE come from the germline V gene.

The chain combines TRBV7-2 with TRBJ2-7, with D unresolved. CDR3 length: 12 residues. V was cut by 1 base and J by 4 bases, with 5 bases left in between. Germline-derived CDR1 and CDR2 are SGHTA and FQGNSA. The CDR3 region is CASSLGVYEQYF. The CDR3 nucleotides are TGTGCCAGCAGCTTAGGAGTTTACGAGCAGTACTTC.

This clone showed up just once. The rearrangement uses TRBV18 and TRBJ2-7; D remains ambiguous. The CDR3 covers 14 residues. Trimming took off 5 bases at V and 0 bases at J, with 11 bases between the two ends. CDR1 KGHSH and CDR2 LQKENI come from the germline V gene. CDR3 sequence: CASSSRSSSYEQYF. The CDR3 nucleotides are TGTGCCAGCTCATCCCGCTCAAGCTCCTACGAGCAGTACTTC.

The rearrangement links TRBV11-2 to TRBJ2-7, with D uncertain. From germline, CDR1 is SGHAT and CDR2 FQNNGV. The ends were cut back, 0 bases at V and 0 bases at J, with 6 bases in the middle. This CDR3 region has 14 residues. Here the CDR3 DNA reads TGTGCCAGCAGCTTAGATAGGGTCTCCTACGAGCAGTACTTC. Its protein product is CASSLDRVSYEQYF.

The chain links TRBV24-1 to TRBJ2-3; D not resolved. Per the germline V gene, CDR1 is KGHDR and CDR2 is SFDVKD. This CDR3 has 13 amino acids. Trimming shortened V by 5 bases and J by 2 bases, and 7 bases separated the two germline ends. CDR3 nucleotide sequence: TGTGCCACCAGTGCTCATGACACAGATACGCAGTATTTT. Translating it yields CATSAHDTDTQYF.

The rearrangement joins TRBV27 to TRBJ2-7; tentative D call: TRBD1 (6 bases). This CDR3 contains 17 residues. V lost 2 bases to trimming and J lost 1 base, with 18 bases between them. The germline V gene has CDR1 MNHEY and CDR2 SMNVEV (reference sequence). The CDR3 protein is CASSLRARGEGSYEQYF. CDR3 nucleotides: TGTGCCAGCAGTTTAAGGGCCAGGGGAGAAGGGTCCTACGAGCAGTACTTC.

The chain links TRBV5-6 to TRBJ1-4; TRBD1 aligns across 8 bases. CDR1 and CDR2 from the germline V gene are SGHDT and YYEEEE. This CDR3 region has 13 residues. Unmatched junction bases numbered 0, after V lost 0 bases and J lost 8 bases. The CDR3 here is CASSLAGGEKLFF. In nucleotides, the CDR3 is TGTGCCAGCAGCTTGGCAGGGGGCGAAAAACTGTTTTTT.

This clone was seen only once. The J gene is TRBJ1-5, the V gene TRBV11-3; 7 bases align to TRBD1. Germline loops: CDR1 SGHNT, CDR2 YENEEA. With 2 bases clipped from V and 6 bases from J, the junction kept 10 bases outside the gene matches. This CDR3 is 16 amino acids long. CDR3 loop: CASSLSHDREGQPQHF. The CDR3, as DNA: TGTGCCAGCAGCTTATCCCACGACAGGGAGGGTCAGCCCCAGCATTTT.

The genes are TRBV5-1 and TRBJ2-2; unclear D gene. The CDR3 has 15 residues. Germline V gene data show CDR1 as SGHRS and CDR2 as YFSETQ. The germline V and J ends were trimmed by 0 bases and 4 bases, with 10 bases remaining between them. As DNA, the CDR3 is TGCGCCAGCAGCTTGGCCGGGTCAGGCACCGGGGAGCTGTTTTTT. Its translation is CASSLAGSGTGELFF.

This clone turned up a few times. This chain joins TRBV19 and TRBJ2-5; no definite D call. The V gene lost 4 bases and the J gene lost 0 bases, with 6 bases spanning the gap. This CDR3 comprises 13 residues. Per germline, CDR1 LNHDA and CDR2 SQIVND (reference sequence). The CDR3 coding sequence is TGTGCCAGTAGTACCAGGTACCAAGAGACCCAGTACTTC. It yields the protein CASSTRYQETQYF.

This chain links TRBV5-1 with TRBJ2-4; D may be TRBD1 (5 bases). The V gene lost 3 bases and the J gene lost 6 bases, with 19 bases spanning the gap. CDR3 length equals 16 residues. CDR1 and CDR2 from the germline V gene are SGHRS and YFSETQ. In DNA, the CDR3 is TGCGCCAGCAGCTACACCGAGCCAGGGTCGGCAAACATTCAGTACTTC. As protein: CASSYTEPGSANIQYF.

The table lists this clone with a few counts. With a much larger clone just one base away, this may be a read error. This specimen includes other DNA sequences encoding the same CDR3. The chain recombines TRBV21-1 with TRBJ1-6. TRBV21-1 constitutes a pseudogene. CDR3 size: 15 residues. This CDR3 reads CASSPPGLGGSPLHF. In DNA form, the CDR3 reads TGTGCCAGCAGCCCCCCCGGACTGGGGGGCTCACCCCTCCACTTT.

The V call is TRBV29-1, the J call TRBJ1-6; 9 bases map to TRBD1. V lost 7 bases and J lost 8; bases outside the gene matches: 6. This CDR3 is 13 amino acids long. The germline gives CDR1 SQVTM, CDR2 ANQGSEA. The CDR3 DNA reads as TGCAGCGCGAGACAGGGGGAATATTCACCCCTCCACTTT. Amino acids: CSARQGEYSPLHF.

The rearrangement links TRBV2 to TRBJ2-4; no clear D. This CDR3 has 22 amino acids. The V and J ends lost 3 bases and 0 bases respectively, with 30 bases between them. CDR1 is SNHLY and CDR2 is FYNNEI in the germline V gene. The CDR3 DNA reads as TGTGCCAGCAGTGAGGCAGGTCTTGGGGATCCAGAAGCCCTAATAGCCAAAAACATTCAGTACTTC. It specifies CASSEAGLGDPEALIAKNIQYF.

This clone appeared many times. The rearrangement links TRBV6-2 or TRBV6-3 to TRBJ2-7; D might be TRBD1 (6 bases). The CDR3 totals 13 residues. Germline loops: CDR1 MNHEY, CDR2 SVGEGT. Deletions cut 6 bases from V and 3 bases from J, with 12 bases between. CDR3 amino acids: CASSIGGRYEQYF. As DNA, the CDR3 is TGTGCCAGCAGCATAGGGGGACGCTACGAGCAGTACTTC.

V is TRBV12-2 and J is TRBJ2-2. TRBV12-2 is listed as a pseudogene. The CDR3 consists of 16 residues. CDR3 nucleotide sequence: TGTGCAAGTCGCTTAGGATCGCCGGGGGCCACCGGGGAGCTGTTTTTT. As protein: CASRLGSPGATGELFF.

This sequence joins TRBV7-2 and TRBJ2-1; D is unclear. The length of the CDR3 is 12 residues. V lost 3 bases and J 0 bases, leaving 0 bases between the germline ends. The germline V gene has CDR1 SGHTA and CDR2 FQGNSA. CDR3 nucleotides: TGTGCCAGCAGCTTCTCCTACAATGAGCAGTTCTTC. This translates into CASSFSYNEQFF.

The chain's CDR3 is CASSPSTFYEQYF. CDR3 sequence (DNA): TGTGCCAGCAGCCCGTCAACATTCTACGAGCAGTACTTC. The J gene is TRBJ2-7, the V gene TRBV7-9; D is unresolved. The V end was cut by 5 bases, the J end by 3 bases, with 11 bases between. This CDR3 has 13 amino acids. Germline CDR1 and CDR2: SEHNR and FQNEAQ (reference sequence).

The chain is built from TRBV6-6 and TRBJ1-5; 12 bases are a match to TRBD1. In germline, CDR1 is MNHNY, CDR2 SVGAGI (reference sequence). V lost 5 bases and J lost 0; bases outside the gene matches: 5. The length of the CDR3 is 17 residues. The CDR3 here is CASSPGTGGFSNQPQHF. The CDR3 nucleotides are TGTGCCAGCAGTCCCGGGACAGGGGGCTTTAGCAATCAGCCCCAGCATTTT.

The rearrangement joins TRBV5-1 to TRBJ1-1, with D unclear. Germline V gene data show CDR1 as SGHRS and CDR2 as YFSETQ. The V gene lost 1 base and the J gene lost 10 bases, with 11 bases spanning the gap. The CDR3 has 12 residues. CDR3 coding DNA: TGCGCCAGCAGCTTGTCCGCGGGTGGAGCTTTCTTT. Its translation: CASSLSAGGAFF.

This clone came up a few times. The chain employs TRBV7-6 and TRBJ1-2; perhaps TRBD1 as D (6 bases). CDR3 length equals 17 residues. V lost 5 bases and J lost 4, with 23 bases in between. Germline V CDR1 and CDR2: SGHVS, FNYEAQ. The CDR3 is CASSPLGSGGAGYGYTF. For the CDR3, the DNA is TGTGCCAGCAGCCCATTGGGTAGTGGGGGCGCGGGCTATGGCTACACCTTC.

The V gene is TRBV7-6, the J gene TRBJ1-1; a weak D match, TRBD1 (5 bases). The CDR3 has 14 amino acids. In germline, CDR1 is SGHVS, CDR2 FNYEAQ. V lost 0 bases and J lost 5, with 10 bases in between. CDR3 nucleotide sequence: TGTGCCAGCAGCTTAGCGAGGAAGGGGACTGAAGCTTTCTTT. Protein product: CASSLARKGTEAFF.

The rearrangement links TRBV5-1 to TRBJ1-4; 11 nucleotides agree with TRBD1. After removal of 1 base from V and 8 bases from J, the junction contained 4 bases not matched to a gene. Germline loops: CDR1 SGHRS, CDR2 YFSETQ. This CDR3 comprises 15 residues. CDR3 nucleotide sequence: TGCGCCAGCAGCTTGTGGGGACAGGGGGAGGAAAAACTGTTTTTT. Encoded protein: CASSLWGQGEEKLFF.